The 4 T cell receptor beta chains given below trace back to one sample, sequenced in a study of blood T cells in healthy people across ages. Next came a second PCR, run for about 6 to 11 cycles, which used a sample-barcoded 5' primer along with a J-beta primer mix. TCRdb used MiXCR to reprocess the 5' RACE reads, holding one entry per CDR3 protein. The table has approximately 290,000 distinct CDR3 sequences, roughly 26% seen once. Sequenced material: blood. The origin of the receptors is a woman in her seventies in good health.

This clonotype has just a few counts. The chain carries TRBV7-2 and TRBJ2-6, with 9 bases matching TRBD1. This CDR3 contains 15 residues. Germline CDR1 is SGHTA and CDR2 is FQGNSA. V lost 6 bases, J lost 3 bases, and 3 bases stayed unmatched. The CDR3 sequence: CASRGQGDGANVLTF. DNA for the CDR3: TGTGCCAGCAGGGGACAGGGAGATGGGGCCAACGTCCTGACTTTC. Full variable domain (rest looked up from reference TRBV7-2 and TRBJ2-6): GAGVSQSPSNKVTEKGKDVELRCDPISGHTALYWYRQSLGQGLEFLIYFQGNSAPDKSGLPSDRFSAERTGGSVSTLTIQRTQQEDSAVYLCASRGQGDGANVLTFGAGSRLTVL.

The rearrangement joins TRBV28 to TRBJ2-5; 8 bases map to TRBD2. The CDR3 loop spans 16 amino acids. Germline V gene data show CDR1 as MDHEN and CDR2 as SYDVKM. The V gene end was trimmed by 5 bases and the J gene end by 2 bases; junction bases not matched to a gene: 10. Here the CDR3 reads CASSPALSGAQETQYF. The DNA for the CDR3 is TGTGCCAGCAGTCCGGCCCTTAGCGGGGCGCAAGAGACCCAGTACTTC.

The chain uses TRBV20-1 and TRBJ2-7; D is undetermined. The ends were cut back, 4 bases at V and 6 bases at J, with 7 bases in the middle. The CDR3 runs 10 residues. Looked up from germline, CDR1 is DFQATT and CDR2 is SNEGSKA (reference sequence). CDR3 loop: CSATEIEQYF. CDR3 nucleotide sequence: TGCAGTGCTACAGAGATCGAGCAGTACTTC.

This clonotype was counted between two and nine times. The rearrangement uses TRBV12-3 or TRBV12-4 and TRBJ1-4; unclear D gene. This CDR3 is 14 amino acids long. The germline V and J ends were trimmed by 3 bases and 8 bases, with 13 bases remaining between them. The CDR3 DNA sequence: TGTGCCAGCAGTTTTAGTCCTACCGGCGAAAAACTGTTTTTT. This codes for CASSFSPTGEKLFF.